The clone carrying this T cell receptor (beta chain) was seen a handful of times. Its antigen is not known. These data come from a study of T cell responses to AZD1222 COVID-19 vaccine. Study findings and constraints: Unmutated variant regions are reportedly targeted by nearly half of spike-specific TCRs.

Germline lookup yields CDR1 SEHNR and CDR2 FQNEAQ (reference sequence). Trimming stripped 0 bases from V and 5 bases from J, with 8 bases between. The CDR3 runs 14 residues. The method was immunoSEQ multiplex PCR; TCRdb's version includes in-frame clones alone and lacks a portion of them. Of some 250,000 clones listed, 90% to 95% are singletons. Specimen: peripheral blood, collected 28 days after the second AZD1222 dose. The source is an adult who received the AZD1222 COVID-19 vaccine. The V and J genes are TRBV7-9 and TRBJ2-1; D call uncertain. CDR3 nucleotides: TGTGCCAGCAGCTTAGCGATTACAAACAATGAGCAGTTCTTC. As protein: CASSLAITNNEQFF.